This TCR beta chain stems from a study of human T cells and chemical hapten exposure. Time point noted: healthy volunteer bleed at 2 weeks. Total RNA extraction was carried out from unfractionated whole blood. Unique molecular identifiers were affixed to discrete cDNA molecules within the library. TCRdb itself ran the RACE reads through MiXCR, one entry per CDR3 protein. Among tens of thousands of distinct CDR3 sequences listed, approximately 9.7% were seen once. In its sample, this clonotype was seen a few times. The CDR3 has 14 amino acids. Trimming cost V 6 bases and J 3 bases; bases outside gene matches: 7. CDR1 and CDR2 (germline): SEHNR, FQNEAQ (reference sequence).

Sequenced input: whole blood. The genes are TRBV7-9 and TRBJ2-5, with 7 bases aligning to TRBD1. This receptor was identified in a female donor in good health. Some clones in this sample may be carry-over from other donors' samples. The CDR3 DNA reads TGTGCCAGCAGGGAACAGGGGTTGGAAGAGACCCAGTACTTC. Protein sequence: CASREQGLEETQYF. Complete variable domain (other parts from reference TRBV7-9 and TRBJ2-5): DTGVSQNPRHKITKRGQNVTFRCDPISEHNRLYWYRQTLGQGPEFLTYFQNEAQLEKSRLLSDRFSAERPKGSFSTLEIQRTEQGDSAMYLCASREQGLEETQYFGPGTRLLVL.